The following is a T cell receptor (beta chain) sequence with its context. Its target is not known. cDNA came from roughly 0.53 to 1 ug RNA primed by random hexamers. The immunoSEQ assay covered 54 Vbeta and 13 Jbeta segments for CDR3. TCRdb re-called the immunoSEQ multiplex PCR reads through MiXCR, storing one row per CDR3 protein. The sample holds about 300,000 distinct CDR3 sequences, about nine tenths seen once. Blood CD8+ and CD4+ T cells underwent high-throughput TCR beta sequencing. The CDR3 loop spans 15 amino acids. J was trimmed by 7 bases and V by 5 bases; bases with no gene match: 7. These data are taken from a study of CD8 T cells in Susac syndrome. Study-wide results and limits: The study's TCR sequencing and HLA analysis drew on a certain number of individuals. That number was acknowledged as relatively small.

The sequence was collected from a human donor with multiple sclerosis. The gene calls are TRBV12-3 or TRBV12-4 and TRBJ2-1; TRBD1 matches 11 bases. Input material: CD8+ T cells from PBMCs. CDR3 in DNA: TGTGCCAGCAGTCCAGACGGGACAGGGGGAAATGAGCAGTTCTTC. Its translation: CASSPDGTGGNEQFF.